This paragraph covers one T cell receptor beta chain sequence. This record belongs to a study of T cells after posttransplantation cyclophosphamide. Produced via immunoSEQ multiplex PCR; TCRdb's table is partial and in-frame only. The data hold more than 30,000 clones, with over 80% observed a single time. The naive gate required viable CD3+CD4+ or CD3+CD8+ cells with CCR7+CD45RA+CD45RO-CD95-CD27+CD28+ phenotype. This related bone marrow graft donor gave peripheral blood on the day of marrow donation. This receptor was taken from a woman aged 60-75 years in good health, CMV-negative, and a related stem cell transplant donor. Sequenced sample: naive CD4+ T cells sorted from PBMCs.

Here the CDR3 DNA reads TGTGCCAGCAGCTTTAGCGCACCTAGCACAGATACGCAGTATTTT. This sequence encodes CASSFSAPSTDTQYF. This rearrangement joins TRBV11-1 to TRBJ2-3; possible D gene TRBD2, 5 bases. V was pared by 3 bases and J by 0 bases, with 10 bases between. The CDR3 is made up of 15 amino acids. In germline, CDR1 is SGHAT, CDR2 FQDESV (reference sequence).